Sequencing of this T cell receptor beta chain was carried out in a study of cytomegalovirus exposure and HLA in healthy donors. Study conclusions and caveats: Presence/absence analyses assumed roughly uniform sequencing depth across donors. Earlier analysis looked at TCR beta V segments, and most were productive about 87% or about 30% of the time.

The study ran its PCR with 60 Vbeta and 13 Jbeta primers. Sequencing was performed with immunoSEQ multiplex PCR; in TCRdb, only in-frame clones are kept and a portion is missing. The sample has roughly 88,000 clones; roughly 72% are singletons. Germline lookup yields CDR1 LGHNA and CDR2 YSLEER. This CDR3 is built from 13 residues. With 2 bases removed from V and 2 bases from J, the gap between germline ends came to 6 bases. Comment on this clone: Antigen unknown.

Sequenced sample: PBMCs. This TCR derives from a man in his thirties or forties in good health and CMV-seropositive. This sequence joins TRBV4-3 and TRBJ1-1; D is unclear. CDR3 bases: TGCGCCAGCAGCCAAATCGTCAACACTGAAGCTTTCTTT. Translating gives CASSQIVNTEAFF.